This T cell receptor (beta chain) was observed in a study of blood T cell repertoires in COVID-19. Study context: Whether acute or convalescent, the COVID-19 samples came from the United States, Italy and Spain. T cells, B-cell-depleted T cells, or PBMCs supplied cDNA or gDNA.

The V and J ends lost 3 bases and 5 bases respectively, with 16 bases between them. The CDR3 is made up of 14 amino acids. Per the germline V gene, CDR1 is GTSNPN and CDR2 is SVGIG (reference sequence). Original analysis: The assay estimated nucleated cells by amplifying reference gene primers. The method was immunoSEQ multiplex PCR; TCRdb's version includes in-frame clones alone and lacks a portion of them. Clonal size and the V and J genes are those of that table, whereas D and trimming came from the DNA. The sample holds tens of thousands of clones; 85% to 90% are singletons and the top ten take over 20%.

The rearrangement joins TRBV30 to TRBJ1-2; D ambiguous. The sequence was obtained from a woman in her forties or fifties with active or convalescent COVID-19. Sequencing used peripheral blood. The CDR3 bases are TGTGCCTGGAGCCCCGGAGGGAAAGGATATGGCTACACCTTC. Protein: CAWSPGGKGYGYTF.